The 28 T cell receptor beta chains given below trace back to one sample, sequenced in a study of shared clonotypes between healthy human individuals. Only in-frame clones appear in the TCRdb table, and some are missing; sequencing was by immunoSEQ multiplex PCR. The sample comprises a few hundred thousand clones, just over 75% of which are singletons, and 9.5% to 15% rests with the top ten. The sample consisted of PBMCs. These receptors were obtained from a middle-aged woman in good health. Some clones in this sample may be carry-over from other donors' samples.

The V gene is TRBV18, the J gene TRBJ2-5; no reliable D call. Germline V gene sequence: CDR1 KGHSH, CDR2 LQKENI. Trimming removed 6 bases from V and 5 bases from J, with 13 bases in between. CDR3 length: 13 residues. CDR3 nucleotide sequence: TGTGCCAGCTCTCCTGGTCACGGGGAGACCCAGTACTTC. It yields the protein CASSPGHGETQYF.

Ten or more counts support this clone. J is TRBJ1-1 and V is TRBV7-3; D is undetermined. V was cut by 6 bases and J by 1 base, with 6 bases left in between. This CDR3 contains 12 residues. The germline V gene has CDR1 SGHTA and CDR2 FQGTGA. CDR3 sequence (DNA): TGTGCCAGCAGTATAGGGAACACTGAAGCTTTCTTT. Translating it yields CASSIGNTEAFF.

This clone appeared once. Only one base separates this from a far larger clonotype, so it likely reflects a read error. In this CDR3 the conserved last residue, phenylalanine or tryptophan, is missing, so a read error is likely. V is TRBV29-1 and J is TRBJ1-5; TRBD1 might be the D (6 bases). CDR1 is SQVTM, CDR2 ANQGSEA, per germline. Trimming stripped 6 bases from V and 3 bases from J, with 18 bases between. The CDR3 loop spans 15 amino acids. DNA for the CDR3: TGCAGCGTCGCGACAGGTAGAGGGAACAATCAGCCCCAGCATTAT. It yields the protein CSVATGRGNNQPQHY.

This rearrangement joins TRBV18 to TRBJ2-3; possible D gene TRBD2, 5 bases. The ends were cut back, 3 bases at V and 3 bases at J, with 10 bases in the middle. Germline lookup yields CDR1 KGHSH and CDR2 LQKENI. The CDR3 sequence is 14 residues long. The CDR3 loop reads CASSPWGVTDTQYF. The CDR3 DNA reads TGTGCCAGCTCACCGTGGGGAGTTACAGATACGCAGTATTTT. The full variable domain, rest sourced from reference TRBV18 and TRBJ2-3, is NAGVMQNPRHLVRRRGQEARLRCSPMKGHSHVYWYRQLPEEGLKFMVYLQKENIIDESGMPKERFSAEFPKEGPSILRIQQVVRGDSAAYFCASSPWGVTDTQYFGPGTRLTVL.

V gene TRBV6-1 combines with J gene TRBJ1-5; D call uncertain. This CDR3 has 13 residues. Germline assignment: CDR1 MNHNS and CDR2 SASEGT. The V and J ends lost 3 bases and 4 bases respectively, with 7 bases between them. The CDR3 region has the DNA TGTGCCAGCAGTGAGGCAGAAAATCAGCCCCAGCATTTT. Protein sequence: CASSEAENQPQHF.

The rearrangement joins TRBV19 to TRBJ2-7; 10 bases map to TRBD1. This CDR3 is 15 amino acids long. Trimming cost V 5 bases and J 6 bases; bases outside gene matches: 10. The V gene's germline CDR1 is LNHDA and CDR2 SQIVND (reference sequence). Here the CDR3 reads CASSPPTGGRGEQYF. CDR3 DNA sequence: TGTGCCAGTAGTCCTCCGACAGGGGGCCGGGGCGAGCAGTACTTC.

The CDR3 DNA reads TGTGCCAGCAGTCCGTCGGTGGGAGGGGCTGACCAAGAGACCCAGTACTTC. It codes for CASSPSVGGADQETQYF. The J gene is TRBJ2-5, the V gene TRBV27, with 7 bases that match TRBD2. The CDR3 extends over 17 amino acids. Germline-derived CDR1 and CDR2 are MNHEY and SMNVEV (reference sequence). Trimming took 5 bases from V and 0 from J; bases not matched to a gene: 12.

This clone was recorded at least ten times. Other DNA sequences within the sample encode an identical CDR3. The chain joins TRBV10-1 to TRBJ1-1, with D uncertain. There are 12 residues in the CDR3. The germline V gene encodes CDR1 WNHNN and CDR2 SYGVQD (reference sequence). Trimming left V 8 bases short and J 1 base short, with 8 bases between. DNA of the CDR3: TGCGCCAGCGGGAACGGGAACACTGAAGCTTTCTTT. As protein: CASGNGNTEAFF.

A remark on this clone: Possible read error: a much larger clone is one base away. This chain connects TRBV30 to TRBJ2-7; 9 bases fit TRBD1. V trimming: 0 bases; J trimming: 3 bases; junction bases outside the gene matches: 9. This CDR3 is built from 16 residues. Germline values: CDR1 GTSNPN, CDR2 SVGIG (reference sequence). The CDR3 DNA sequence: TGTGCCTGGAGTGTACGGGGGACAGGGAAAAGCTACGAGCAGTACTTC. Translation gives CAWSVRGTGKSYEQYF.

The J gene is TRBJ1-3, the V gene TRBV29-1; D is unresolved. This CDR3 is 13 amino acids long. V was trimmed by 0 bases and J by 1 base, leaving 4 bases between them. Germline CDR1 and CDR2: SQVTM and ANQGSEA. The CDR3 spells CSVEEGSGNTIYF. Written as DNA, the CDR3 is TGCAGCGTTGAAGAGGGGTCTGGAAACACCATATATTTT.

Concerning this clone itself: This likely reflects a read error, since a far larger clone is one base away. The chain links TRBV6-1 to TRBJ1-5, with D unresolved. CDR1 is MNHNS and CDR2 is SASEGT in the germline V gene. The CDR3 length is 13 residues. The V and J ends lost 6 bases and 2 bases respectively, with 8 bases between them. CDR3 protein: CASRSNGNQPQHF. In nucleotides, the CDR3 is TGTGCCAGCAGGAGCAATGGCAATCAGCCCCAGCATTTT.

V usage is TRBV4-3 and J usage is TRBJ2-3; no reliable D call. This CDR3 has 14 residues. CDR1 is LGHNA and CDR2 is YSLEER in the germline V gene. Trimming removed 0 bases from V and 1 base from J, with 5 bases in between. CDR3 nucleotides: TGCGCCAGCAGCCAAGAAGTGCGCACAGATACGCAGTATTTT. Amino acid sequence: CASSQEVRTDTQYF.

Turning to this clone: A far larger clone is one nucleotide away, so this likely arose from a read error. Other DNA sequences in this sample translate to the same CDR3. V gene TRBV5-5 combines with J gene TRBJ1-2; D unresolved. The CDR3 runs 13 residues. Germline CDR1 is SGHKS and CDR2 is YYEKEE (reference sequence). CDR3 sequence: CASSLEEKRGYTF. For the CDR3, the DNA is TGTGCCAGTAGCTTGGAGGAGAAGAGGGGCTACACCTTC.

V and J are TRBV5-1 and TRBJ2-2; the D gene is possibly TRBD2 (6 bases). Germline V gene data show CDR1 as SGHRS and CDR2 as YFSETQ. Deletions cut 7 bases from V and 2 bases from J, with 15 bases between. The CDR3 is 15 residues long. CDR3 in amino acids: CASSLGGLNTGELFF. The CDR3 DNA follows: TGCGCCAGCTCCTTGGGGGGTTTAAACACCGGGGAGCTGTTTTTT.

This clone appeared once. V usage is TRBV19 and J usage is TRBJ1-1; 9 bases fit TRBD1. Trimming removed 3 bases from V and 5 bases from J; junction bases left unmatched: 10. CDR3 size: 16 residues. Per the germline V gene, CDR1 is LNHDA and CDR2 is SQIVND (reference sequence). CDR3 DNA sequence: TGTGCCAGTAGTATCCAGGAGGGACAGGGTCGGACTGAAGCTTTCTTT. This translates into CASSIQEGQGRTEAFF.

This clone was counted ten times or more. The sample carries other DNA sequences with the same CDR3. The rearrangement joins TRBV30 to TRBJ1-1; D is perhaps TRBD1 (5 bases). Germline assignment: CDR1 GTSNPN and CDR2 SVGIG (reference sequence). The CDR3 has 13 amino acids. Trimming cost V 2 bases and J 3 bases, with 10 bases left between them. The DNA for the CDR3 is TGTGCCTGGAGTAGAGCCAGGGACACTGAAGCTTTCTTT. It codes for CAWSRARDTEAFF.

This clone has a single count. V gene TRBV30 combines with J gene TRBJ2-3, with a possible D match to TRBD1 (5 bases). This CDR3 has 14 amino acids. The V end lost 5 bases, the J end lost 8 bases, and 20 bases lay between the germline ends. Per the germline V gene, CDR1 is GTSNPN and CDR2 is SVGIG (reference sequence). CDR3 DNA: TGTGCCTGGGATCCGCGGCTTGGGGCATTTACGCAGTATTTT. Translation gives CAWDPRLGAFTQYF.

This chain joins TRBV2 and TRBJ1-4; D possibly corresponds to TRBD1 (5 bases). The CDR3 loop spans 14 amino acids. The germline V gene encodes CDR1 SNHLY and CDR2 FYNNEI. Between the trimmed V and J ends, which lost 6 bases and 3 bases, there was a span of 11 bases. As DNA, the CDR3 is TGTGCCAGCAGGGGGCGCGTAGCTAATGAAAAACTGTTTTTT. Encoded protein: CASRGRVANEKLFF.

V usage is TRBV7-3 and J usage is TRBJ1-1; D unclear. The V end lost 3 bases, the J end lost 4 bases, and 9 bases lay between the germline ends. Germline V gives CDR1 SGHTA, CDR2 FQGTGA. The CDR3 spans 13 residues. This chain's CDR3 is CASSFSGLTEAFF. CDR3 coding DNA: TGTGCCAGCAGCTTTTCCGGACTCACTGAAGCTTTCTTT.

This chain joins TRBV5-1 and TRBJ2-3; tentatively, D is TRBD1 (5 bases). This CDR3 region has 15 residues. The germline CDR1 and CDR2 sequences are SGHRS and YFSETQ. The ends were cut back, 1 base at V and 0 bases at J, with 9 bases in the middle. The CDR3 DNA reads TGCGCCAGCAGCTTGACAGGCCAGAGCACAGATACGCAGTATTTT. Translated: CASSLTGQSTDTQYF.

The chain employs TRBV5-1 and TRBJ1-5; maybe TRBD1 (6 bases). Germline assignment: CDR1 SGHRS and CDR2 YFSETQ. The V end lost 0 bases, the J end lost 10 bases, and 14 bases lay between the germline ends. The CDR3 is made up of 14 amino acids. Here the CDR3 reads CASSLGLNRVPQHF. The CDR3 bases are TGCGCCAGCAGCTTGGGGTTAAACAGGGTCCCCCAGCATTTT.

The CDR3 DNA is TGTGCCAGCAGCATGGGGCTAGCGGACACCGGGGAGCTGTTTTTT. Its protein product is CASSMGLADTGELFF. The gene calls are TRBV5-8 and TRBJ2-2, with 7 bases fitting TRBD2. From germline, CDR1 is SGHTS and CDR2 YDEGEE. V was pared by 4 bases and J by 3 bases, with 6 bases of the junction left unmatched. CDR3 length: 15 residues.

On this clone: Other DNA sequences in this specimen translate into the identical CDR3. The chain's CDR3 is CASSSPGTGGEKLFF. In DNA, the CDR3 is TGTGCCAGCAGCTCACCCGGGACAGGGGGTGAAAAACTGTTTTTT. The V call is TRBV5-4, the J call TRBJ1-4; the match to TRBD1 covers 11 bases. The CDR3 has 15 residues. With V trimmed by 3 bases and J by 7 bases, 5 bases remained unmatched. The V gene's germline CDR1 is SGHNT and CDR2 YYREEE (reference sequence).

This rearrangement joins TRBV5-4 to TRBJ2-2, with D perhaps matching TRBD2 (5 bases). V was shortened by 3 bases and J by 2 bases, with 14 bases between the two germline ends. The CDR3 has 16 amino acids. Germline CDR1 and CDR2: SGHNT and YYREEE (reference sequence). CDR3 sequence reads: CASSSGKALNTGELFF. CDR3 DNA sequence: TGTGCCAGCAGCTCGGGGAAGGCCCTTAACACCGGGGAGCTGTTTTTT.

The V gene is TRBV7-3, the J gene TRBJ2-5, with a possible D match to TRBD2 (5 bases). V was trimmed by 2 bases and J by 7 bases, leaving 11 bases between them. The CDR3 is 13 residues long. The germline CDR1 and CDR2 sequences are SGHTA and FQGTGA. CDR3 loop: CASSLEGLATQYF. CDR3 DNA: TGTGCCAGCAGCTTAGAAGGGCTAGCGACCCAGTACTTC. Variable domain in full (rest from reference TRBV7-3 and TRBJ2-5): GAGVSQTPSNKVTEKGKYVELRCDPISGHTALYWYRQSLGQGPEFLIYFQGTGAADDSGLPNDRFFAVRPEGSVSTLKIQRTERGDSAVYLCASSLEGLATQYFGPGTRLLVL.

On this clone: This may stem from a read error, because a much larger clone lies one nucleotide away. This CDR3 is also generated by other DNA sequences in the sample. DNA of the CDR3: TGTGCCAGCAGGCAAGAGGTGAACACCGAAGCTTTCTTT. Residues: CASRQEVNTEAFF. This chain links TRBV2 with TRBJ1-1; no clear D gene. Germline lookup yields CDR1 SNHLY and CDR2 FYNNEI. This CDR3 is built from 13 residues.

The rearrangement uses TRBV6-1 and TRBJ2-2; no definite D call. The CDR3 extends over 14 amino acids. Germline CDR1 MNHNS, CDR2 SASEGT. V was cut by 6 bases and J by 0 bases, with 8 bases left in between. The CDR3 reads CASRDNANTGELFF. CDR3 sequence (DNA): TGTGCCAGCAGAGACAACGCGAACACCGGGGAGCTGTTTTTT.

This clone is a singleton in its sample. This chain joins TRBV7-9 and TRBJ2-1; D is uncertain. The ends were cut back, 4 bases at V and 2 bases at J, with 12 bases in the middle. Germline V CDR1 and CDR2: SEHNR, FQNEAQ (reference sequence). This CDR3 comprises 15 residues. The CDR3 bases are TGTGCCAGCAGCTCAGTTTCAGAGGCCTACAATGAGCAGTTCTTC. It codes for CASSSVSEAYNEQFF.